The clone carrying this TCR beta chain was detected only a few times. The sample is drawn from a study of blood T cells in healthy people across ages. Sample-barcoded 5' priming and a J-beta primer mix drove a second PCR of 7 to 11 cycles. TCRdb itself ran the 5' RACE reads through MiXCR, one entry per CDR3 protein. The table shows some 760,000 distinct CDR3 sequences, with around 25% occurring only once. Extraction yielded at least 5 micrograms of total RNA per sample. CDR3 size: 15 residues. V lost 5 bases and J lost 1, with 14 bases in between. These data were also reused for a study on T cells of mothers and their children.

This receptor was obtained from a boy aged 5-17 years in good health. V and J are TRBV12-3 or TRBV12-4 and TRBJ1-2; no clear D gene. Sequenced input: blood. CDR3 coding DNA: TGTGCCAGCAGTGATGACACTACTCTTAACTATGGCTACACCTTC. Translated, it gives CASSDDTTLNYGYTF.